Each of the 32 T cell receptor beta chains below was sequenced from the same sample in a study of Graves' ophthalmopathy and Graves' hyperthyroidism. Scientists amplified the TCR beta CDR3 regions from RNA transcripts. Investigators did first-round RT-PCR with HTBI primers, then second-round multiplex PCR. TCRdb reprocessed the multiplex PCR reads via MiXCR and lists one record per CDR3 protein. The data contain approximately 500,000 distinct CDR3 sequences, about an eighth of them singletons. Source material: blood. Receptors originate from a woman younger than 45 with Graves' ophthalmopathy.

This clonotype came up a few times. This sequence joins TRBV6-1 and TRBJ1-2; unclear D gene. This CDR3 is built from 14 residues. V was pared by 2 bases and J by 8 bases, with 15 bases between. CDR1 is MNHNS and CDR2 is SASEGT in the germline V gene. The CDR3 spells CASSEPVISRGYTF. In nucleotides, the CDR3 is TGTGCCAGCAGTGAACCGGTAATCTCCAGGGGCTACACCTTC.

This clonotype occurred many times. The chain joins TRBV29-1 to TRBJ1-2, with a possible D match to TRBD1 (5 bases). The CDR3 sequence is 14 residues long. The germline V gene encodes CDR1 SQVTM and CDR2 ANQGSEA. V lost 3 bases to trimming and J lost 6 bases, with 17 bases between them. CDR3 in DNA: TGCAGCGTTGACAACGGGGTGGCGGGGCATGGCTACACCTTC. Its protein is CSVDNGVAGHGYTF.

This clonotype has at least ten counts. The rearrangement uses TRBV30 and TRBJ1-2; unclear D gene. Germline V gene sequence: CDR1 GTSNPN, CDR2 SVGIG (reference sequence). The V and J ends lost 4 bases and 0 bases respectively, with 12 bases between them. This CDR3 has 14 amino acids. This CDR3 is CAWNKRPANYGYTF. CDR3 coding DNA: TGTGCCTGGAATAAAAGGCCGGCTAACTATGGCTACACCTTC.

This clonotype turned up a few times. The V and J genes are TRBV19 and TRBJ2-2; no clear D. Germline CDR1 is LNHDA and CDR2 is SQIVND (reference sequence). CDR3 length equals 14 residues. The V end was cut by 2 bases, the J end by 5 bases, with 9 bases between. The CDR3 loop is CASSIIWGTGELFF. Here the CDR3 DNA reads TGTGCCAGTAGTATAATTTGGGGAACCGGGGAGCTGTTTTTT.

This clonotype was found many times. The V gene is TRBV5-5, the J gene TRBJ1-2; TRBD1 is a possible D gene (5 bases). The length of the CDR3 is 13 residues. V lost 6 bases and J lost 5, with 14 bases in between. Germline lookup yields CDR1 SGHKS and CDR2 YYEKEE (reference sequence). The DNA for the CDR3 is TGTGCCAGCAACTTAGGGACCGAATATGGCTACACCTTC. Translating it yields CASNLGTEYGYTF. Drawing the rest from reference TRBV5-5 and TRBJ1-2, the complete variable domain is DAGVTQSPTHLIKTRGQQVTLRCSPISGHKSVSWYQQVLGQGPQFIFQYYEKEERGRGNFPDRFSARQFPNYSSELNVNALLLGDSALYLCASNLGTEYGYTFGSGTRLTVV.

Only a few counts were recorded for this clonotype. CDR3 sequence (DNA): TGCAGTGCTAGAGATCCCGGGGCCCTCTCTGGAAACACCATATATTTT. This gives the protein CSARDPGALSGNTIYF. The chain carries TRBV20-1 and TRBJ1-3, with D maybe TRBD1 (5 bases). The V gene's germline CDR1 is DFQATT and CDR2 SNEGSKA (reference sequence). This CDR3 region has 16 residues. The V and J ends lost 0 bases and 0 bases respectively, with 12 bases between them.

This clonotype was found many times. The chain recombines TRBV30 with TRBJ2-7, with a possible D match to TRBD1 (6 bases). V was trimmed by 6 bases and J by 9 bases, leaving 18 bases between them. This CDR3 contains 12 residues. In germline, CDR1 is GTSNPN, CDR2 SVGIG (reference sequence). This CDR3 reads CACRDKITGQYF. For the CDR3, the DNA is TGTGCCTGCCGGGACAAAATCACTGGGCAGTACTTC.

This clonotype occurred many times. This chain connects TRBV12-3 or TRBV12-4 to TRBJ2-7, with 14 bases lining up with TRBD2. The CDR3 has 19 amino acids. V trimming: 3 bases; J trimming: 1 base; junction bases outside the gene matches: 11. CDR3: CASSFQPGLAGAWSYEQYF. DNA of the CDR3: TGTGCCAGCAGTTTTCAACCGGGACTAGCGGGAGCTTGGTCCTACGAGCAGTACTTC.

This clonotype was recorded many times. The chain links TRBV20-1 to TRBJ1-2; TRBD1 matches at 8 bases. The CDR3 runs 15 residues. Looked up from germline, CDR1 is DFQATT and CDR2 is SNEGSKA (reference sequence). The trim removed 3 bases at V and 3 bases at J, leaving 9 bases unmatched. The CDR3 sequence is CSARLQGALYYGYTF. The CDR3 coding sequence is TGCAGTGCTAGGTTGCAGGGGGCTCTTTACTATGGCTACACCTTC.

This clonotype was counted ten times or more. The rearrangement uses TRBV6-1 and TRBJ2-2; maybe TRBD2 (6 bases). Between the trimmed V and J ends, which lost 8 bases and 2 bases, there was a span of 15 bases. The germline V gene has CDR1 MNHNS and CDR2 SASEGT. The CDR3 sequence is 15 residues long. The DNA of the CDR3 is TGTGCCAGCGCGGAGGGACTCCTAAACACCGGGGAGCTGTTTTTT. It is translated as CASAEGLLNTGELFF.

This clonotype was counted ten times or more. This rearrangement joins TRBV20-1 to TRBJ1-1; D ambiguous. The CDR3 length is 15 residues. Germline CDR1 reads DFQATT; CDR2 reads SNEGSKA (reference sequence). Trimming shortened V by 0 bases and J by 4 bases, and 15 bases separated the two germline ends. CDR3 bases: TGCAGTGCTAGAGATCTGTTGGGTGGGGTCACTGAAGCTTTCTTT. This gives the protein CSARDLLGGVTEAFF.

There are many counts of this clonotype. The CDR3 DNA is TGTGCCAGTAGTATAGTCAACAGGGGTGGCACTGAAGCTTTCTTT. It codes for CASSIVNRGGTEAFF. V and J are TRBV19 and TRBJ1-1; TRBD1 matches at 7 bases. CDR3 length: 15 residues. Germline V gene sequence: CDR1 LNHDA, CDR2 SQIVND (reference sequence). With V trimmed by 1 base and J by 4 bases, 6 bases remained unmatched.

This clonotype appeared a few times. The rearrangement uses TRBV4-1 and TRBJ1-5; 7 bases map to TRBD1. V was clipped by 3 bases and J by 2 bases; unmatched bases: 7. The germline V gene has CDR1 MGHRA and CDR2 YSYEKL. CDR3 length equals 16 residues. The CDR3 loop reads CASSQTGFVGNQPQHF. The CDR3 DNA sequence: TGCGCCAGCAGCCAGACAGGGTTTGTGGGCAATCAGCCCCAGCATTTT.

This clonotype was found many times. The chain carries TRBV9 and TRBJ2-7; possible D gene TRBD1, 6 bases. The CDR3 consists of 15 residues. The germline V and J ends were trimmed by 1 base and 4 bases, with 15 bases remaining between them. Per the germline V gene, CDR1 is SGDLS and CDR2 is YYNGEE. The CDR3 here is CASSVSVGASYEQYF. Written as DNA, the CDR3 is TGTGCCAGCAGCGTATCAGTGGGGGCTTCGTACGAGCAGTACTTC.

This clonotype was seen at least ten times. The chain is built from TRBV7-1 and TRBJ2-6; 9 bases line up with TRBD2. TRBV7-1 is marked as an open reading frame, function uncertain. This CDR3 is built from 20 residues. Germline trimming cut 3 bases from V and 0 bases from J; bases unmatched to any gene: 12. DNA of the CDR3: TGTGCCAGCAGCTCGCCTTCGAGACTAGCGGCGCTCTCTGGGGCCAACGTCCTGACTTTC. Translating it yields CASSSPSRLAALSGANVLTF.

This clonotype was seen a handful of times. This rearrangement joins TRBV30 to TRBJ1-2; tentatively, D is TRBD1 (6 bases). V gave up 3 bases and J gave up 4 bases, with 15 bases separating them. CDR3 length equals 14 residues. Germline V CDR1 and CDR2: GTSNPN, SVGIG (reference sequence). The CDR3 coding sequence is TGTGCCTGGAGCGGGACCGGGACACGCTATGGCTACACCTTC. This gives the protein CAWSGTGTRYGYTF.

Remarks on this clonotype: One end of the junction varies from germline; a read error may be responsible. The V and J genes are TRBV4-2 and TRBJ2-7; D is ambiguous. The CDR3 spans 12 residues. CDR1 is LGHNA, CDR2 YNFKEQ, per germline. As DNA, the CDR3 is TGTGCCAGCAGCCCGAACTCTTACGAGCAGTGCTTC. It encodes CASSPNSYEQCF.

Many counts were recorded for this clonotype. The chain is built from TRBV27 and TRBJ2-3; D perhaps matches TRBD1 (6 bases). The ends were cut back, 6 bases at V and 4 bases at J, with 14 bases in the middle. This CDR3 contains 14 residues. Per germline, CDR1 MNHEY and CDR2 SMNVEV (reference sequence). CDR3 loop: CASSSIRGADTQYF. The DNA of the CDR3 is TGTGCCAGCAGCTCTATCAGGGGTGCAGATACGCAGTATTTT.

With regard to this clonotype: A much larger clone differs by one base, so this may be a read error. The chain is built from TRBV9 and TRBJ2-5; no reliable D call. This CDR3 region has 12 residues. Germline CDR1 reads SGDLS; CDR2 reads YYNGEE. CDR3 residues: CASSPDPETQCF. Here the CDR3 DNA reads TGTGCCAGCAGCCCGGACCCGGAGACCCAGTGCTTC.

This clonotype was observed once. CDR3 bases: TGTGCCAGCAGCTTATTCCCGGGAGGCAACGAGCAGTACTTC. It specifies CASSLFPGGNEQYF. The gene calls are TRBV7-3 and TRBJ2-7, with 7 positions matching TRBD2. The CDR3 runs 14 residues. V shed 2 bases and J 5 bases; nucleotides not matched to a gene: 6. Germline V CDR1 and CDR2: SGHTA, FQGTGA.

In its sample, this clonotype was seen many times. The CDR3 DNA sequence: TGCGCCAGCAGCCAAGAGAGGGACAGGGGGCTTGGTGGCTACACCTTC. It translates to CASSQERDRGLGGYTF. The V and J genes are TRBV4-1 and TRBJ1-2, with TRBD1 identical over 12 bases. Germline V lookup: CDR1 MGHRA, CDR2 YSYEKL. J lost 7 bases, V lost 0 bases, and 6 bases had no gene match. There are 16 residues in the CDR3.

Ten or more counts support this clonotype. The chain has TRBV5-1 and TRBJ1-1, with a weak D call TRBD1 (6 bases). The CDR3 length is 14 residues. V was cut by 2 bases and J by 6 bases, with 14 bases left in between. Germline-derived CDR1 and CDR2 are SGHRS and YFSETQ. The chain's CDR3 is CASSFRTADSEAFF. DNA of the CDR3: TGCGCCAGCAGCTTTAGGACAGCCGACTCTGAAGCTTTCTTT.

The CDR3 nucleotides are TGTGCCTGGAGTCCCCTGACATCGAACACTGAAGCTTTCTTT. Its protein is CAWSPLTSNTEAFF. V is TRBV30 and J is TRBJ1-1, with unresolved D. V lost 2 bases and J 1 base, leaving 11 bases between the germline ends. CDR1 is GTSNPN and CDR2 is SVGIG in the germline V gene (reference sequence). There are 14 residues in the CDR3.

The rearrangement uses TRBV19 and TRBJ1-5; TRBD1 aligns across 8 bases. The CDR3 covers 13 residues. CDR1 and CDR2 from the germline V gene are LNHDA and SQIVND (reference sequence). V gave up 7 bases and J gave up 7 bases; unmatched junction bases: 6. CDR3 in DNA: TGTGCCAGTACCCCAGACAGGGGACAGCCCCAGCATTTT. Translated: CASTPDRGQPQHF. The full variable domain, its missing parts supplied by reference TRBV19 and TRBJ1-5, is DGGITQSPKYLFRKEGQNVTLSCEQNLNHDAMYWYRQDPGQGLRLIYYSQIVNDFQKGDIAEGYSVSREKKESFPLTVTSAQKNPTAFYLCASTPDRGQPQHFGDGTRLSIL.

This clonotype was seen at least ten times. V is TRBV6-5 and J is TRBJ2-7; the match to TRBD1 covers 9 bases. The CDR3 loop spans 17 amino acids. Looked up from germline, CDR1 is MNHEY and CDR2 is SVGAGI. Trimming cost V 0 bases and J 4 bases; bases outside gene matches: 10. This CDR3 is CASSYSSSGTGLYEQYF. The DNA of the CDR3 is TGTGCCAGCAGTTACTCGTCTAGTGGGACAGGGTTGTACGAGCAGTACTTC.

This clonotype came up many times. The chain joins TRBV12-3 or TRBV12-4 to TRBJ1-5, with D tentatively TRBD1 (5 bases). This CDR3 is built from 17 residues. V shed 1 base and J shed 4 bases, with 17 bases lying between them. CDR3 sequence (DNA): TGTGCCAGCAGTTTAGTAGAGTCGGGACGGGGTAATCAGCCCCAGCATTTT. This sequence encodes CASSLVESGRGNQPQHF.

There are many counts of this clonotype. CDR3 sequence: CASRLNRDRNQPQHF. DNA for the CDR3: TGTGCCAGCAGACTAAACCGGGACAGAAATCAGCCCCAGCATTTT. The genes are TRBV6-1 and TRBJ1-5, with 7 bases identical to TRBD1. CDR1 and CDR2 from the germline V gene are MNHNS and SASEGT. The CDR3 runs to 15 residues. V shed 6 bases, J shed 4 bases, and the junction held 9 bases outside the gene matches.

This clonotype was seen many times. The V call is TRBV27, the J call TRBJ2-7, with D possibly being TRBD1 or TRBD2 (5 bases each). Germline values: CDR1 MNHEY, CDR2 SMNVEV (reference sequence). V was trimmed by 0 bases and J by 6 bases, leaving 12 bases between them. The CDR3 is 14 amino acids. The chain's CDR3 is CASSLSRVGTEQYF. The DNA for the CDR3 is TGTGCCAGCAGTTTATCCAGGGTAGGGACCGAGCAGTACTTC.

This clonotype was seen many times. The chain carries TRBV19 and TRBJ1-1, with 7 bases that match TRBD1. Germline CDR1 reads LNHDA; CDR2 reads SQIVND (reference sequence). This CDR3 spans 15 amino acids. Trimming at V came to 5 bases and at J to 0 bases, leaving 6 bases not matched to a gene. The DNA of the CDR3 is TGTGCCAGTAGTGCTATGGGACAGTTGAACACTGAAGCTTTCTTT. Translating gives CASSAMGQLNTEAFF.

A word on this clonotype: A much larger clone lies one base from this, so it may be a read error. The chain uses TRBV29-1 and TRBJ2-5; maybe TRBD2 (6 bases). The CDR3 spans 14 residues. V lost 5 bases to trimming and J lost 4 bases, with 17 bases between them. Germline V CDR1 and CDR2: SQVTM, ANQGSEA. The CDR3 spells CSVFHAGRGETQYF. CDR3 bases: TGCAGCGTTTTCCATGCGGGGCGCGGAGAGACCCAGTACTTC.

This clonotype was counted many times. The V and J genes are TRBV12-3 or TRBV12-4 and TRBJ1-2; D remains ambiguous. The CDR3 runs to 13 residues. Trimming took off 5 bases at V and 4 bases at J, with 11 bases between the two ends. The CDR3 DNA is TGTGCCAGCAGTCCAGGTGGCGGCTATGGCTACACCTTC. It translates to CASSPGGGYGYTF.

The CDR3 nucleotides read TGTGCCAGCAGTTTAGGTACAGGGAAGACCCAGTACTTC. It encodes CASSLGTGKTQYF. The J gene is TRBJ2-5, the V gene TRBV12-3 or TRBV12-4; D possibly corresponds to TRBD1 (6 bases). The CDR3 is 13 residues long. V was shortened by 1 base and J by 6 bases, with 9 bases between the two germline ends.